This TCR beta chain is from a study of cytomegalovirus exposure and HLA in healthy donors. Study-wide findings and caveats: The authors confirmed in vitro that a few CMV-associated chains were specific for CMV antigens. Within the data, a cluster of highly shared sequence variants was likely a sequencing artifact.

Researchers ran the PCR with 60 Vbeta and 13 Jbeta primers. Under the authors' procedure: Roughly 11 million shared chains were among about 80 million unique TCR beta chains counted in a later analysis. Sequenced by immunoSEQ multiplex PCR; TCRdb stores in-frame clones only, minus some. The D gene and trimming were derived from the DNA, and the V and J assignments and clone size from that table. This sample yields over 150,000 clones, of which about 80% are seen a single time; about 0.64% belongs to the top ten. To note about this clone: Its antigen remains unidentified.

The CDR3 totals 15 residues. V lost 6 bases and J 0 bases, leaving 13 bases between the germline ends. Germline-derived CDR1 and CDR2 are SNHLY and FYNNEI. Each of the donors was a healthy bone marrow donor. The receptor was isolated from a boy between 10 and 17 years old in good health and CMV-seronegative. The sequenced material came from PBMCs. V is TRBV2 and J is TRBJ2-3; D is perhaps TRBD1 (5 bases). This CDR3 is CASRNNRLSTDTQYF. In DNA, the CDR3 is TGTGCCAGCAGGAACAACAGGCTCAGCACAGATACGCAGTATTTT.